The text below deals with one T cell receptor beta chain. Generated by immunoSEQ multiplex PCR, the TCRdb table keeps only in-frame clones and is missing some. The table has over 200,000 clones, approximately 88% seen once; the top ten hold about 4%. The sample originates from a study of blood T cell repertoires in COVID-19. The junction had 12 bases not matched to a gene; V was cut back by 6 bases and J by 6 bases. Germline values: CDR1 MGHDK, CDR2 SYGVNS. This CDR3 contains 15 residues. Participants classified as exposed had met a COVID-19 case within 2 weeks before study entry. The source material was PBMCs or T cells enriched from blood (not recorded which). This sequence originates from a woman aged 25 to 45 who had been exposed to COVID-19. This chain links TRBV25-1 with TRBJ1-1, with 8 bases aligning to TRBD1. CDR3 sequence reads: CASSHRGTFSPEAFF. The CDR3 DNA is TGTGCCAGCAGCCACAGGGGGACCTTCTCGCCTGAAGCTTTCTTT.